This T cell receptor (beta chain) was sequenced in a study of identical twins. Study observations and caveats: The authors noted that invariant MAIT and iNKT cells could partly confound zero-insertion analyses.

CDR3 length equals 13 residues. V was clipped by 8 bases and J by 10 bases; unmatched bases: 10. Turning to this clonotype: Its antigen is not known.

TCRdb reprocessed the 5' RACE reads with MiXCR, giving one entry per CDR3 protein. This sample has 250,000 or so distinct CDR3 sequences, with over 9.5% found just once. These same data were also listed under a study on yellow fever vaccine responses in identical twins.

The genes are TRBV12-3 or TRBV12-4 and TRBJ2-2; 7 nucleotides align to TRBD1. The sequenced sample was memory (CD45RO+) T cells sorted from blood. This TCR came from a woman between 18 and 30 years old in good health. CDR3 DNA: TGTGCCAGCGAAAGCCCGGGGACAGTGGAGCTGTTTTTT. Its protein is CASESPGTVELFF.